The 17 T cell receptor beta chains below were found in one sample sequenced in a study of early stage breast cancer tumors. Using immunoSEQ multiplex PCR, the repertoire was profiled, and TCRdb retains in-frame clones only, with some absent. Here the sample spans tens of thousands of clones, approximately 80% being singletons. Specimen: blood. These receptors were obtained from a person between 55 and 70 years old with breast cancer.

The chain uses TRBV5-6 and TRBJ2-7; D possibly uses TRBD1 or TRBD2 (6 bases each). The germline V and J ends were trimmed by 2 bases and 4 bases, with 10 bases remaining between them. There are 13 residues in the CDR3. Germline lookup yields CDR1 SGHDT and CDR2 YYEEEE. CDR3 DNA sequence: TGTGCCAGCAGCTTCTGGGGGGCTTACGAGCAGTACTTC. Residues: CASSFWGAYEQYF.

This chain links TRBV5-5 with TRBJ2-2; D gene uncertain. V lost 5 bases to trimming and J lost 6 bases, with 14 bases between them. This CDR3 is built from 14 residues. Per germline, CDR1 SGHKS and CDR2 YYEKEE (reference sequence). The DNA of the CDR3 is TGTGCCAGCAGTCCCCCAGCCCTCGCCGGGGAGCTGTTTTTT. It specifies CASSPPALAGELFF.

The CDR3 protein is CASSYSPPGTTQYF. In nucleotides, the CDR3 is TGTGCCAGCTCATACTCCCCTCCGGGGACCACGCAGTATTTT. This chain connects TRBV18 to TRBJ2-3, with D perhaps being TRBD1 or TRBD2 (5 bases each). Trimming took off 5 bases at V and 9 bases at J, with 18 bases between the two ends. The CDR3 totals 14 residues. CDR1 is KGHSH, CDR2 LQKENI, per germline. Using reference TRBV18 and TRBJ2-3 for the parts outside the CDR3, the full variable domain is NAGVMQNPRHLVRRRGQEARLRCSPMKGHSHVYWYRQLPEEGLKFMVYLQKENIIDESGMPKERFSAEFPKEGPSILRIQQVVRGDSAAYFCASSYSPPGTTQYFGPGTRLTVL.

The chain couples TRBV7-3 to TRBJ2-1; 10 bases align to TRBD2. J was trimmed by 9 bases and V by 5 bases; bases with no gene match: 16. In germline, CDR1 is SGHTA, CDR2 FQGTGA. CDR3 length: 17 amino acids. CDR3 nucleotide sequence: TGTGCCAGCAGCGCCTTCGGGGGGGCACTAGCGGGAAGTGAGCAGTTCTTC. This sequence encodes CASSAFGGALAGSEQFF.

J is TRBJ2-5 and V is TRBV19; 7 nucleotides line up with TRBD2. J lost 5 bases, V lost 6 bases, and 12 bases had no gene match. Germline V CDR1 and CDR2: LNHDA, SQIVND (reference sequence). The CDR3 has 15 residues. In DNA form, the CDR3 reads TGTGCCAGTAGCATGTCATCGGGGGGTGGCGAGACCCAGTACTTC. Amino acid sequence: CASSMSSGGGETQYF.

Here the CDR3 reads CASSLDWTGELFF. The CDR3 bases are TGTGCCAGCAGCTTGGATTGGACCGGGGAGCTGTTTTTT. The chain employs TRBV5-4 and TRBJ2-2, with D uncertain. Trimming took 0 bases from V and 5 from J, leaving 5 bases between them. Germline lookup yields CDR1 SGHNT and CDR2 YYREEE (reference sequence). The CDR3 runs 13 residues.

The sample holds a few counts of this clone. The CDR3 loop is CASSPWDRGLNTEAFF. The CDR3 bases are TGTGCCAGTAGTCCATGGGACAGGGGATTGAACACTGAAGCTTTCTTT. The chain couples TRBV19 to TRBJ1-1; 10 bases fit TRBD1. V lost 5 bases to trimming and J lost 0 bases; unmatched junction nucleotides: 6. The length of the CDR3 is 16 residues. Germline V gene sequence: CDR1 LNHDA, CDR2 SQIVND (reference sequence).

This rearrangement joins TRBV19 to TRBJ2-1; 10 bases are shared with TRBD2. The V gene's germline CDR1 is LNHDA and CDR2 SQIVND (reference sequence). This CDR3 contains 15 residues. Losses at the gene ends were 4 bases for V and 9 bases for J; bases not matched to a gene: 9. This chain's CDR3 is CASSTLAGAIGEQFF. Written as DNA, the CDR3 is TGTGCCAGTAGTACCCTAGCGGGAGCTATTGGTGAGCAGTTCTTC.

Only one count was recorded for this clone. The V call is TRBV7-2, the J call TRBJ2-7; the match to TRBD1 covers 7 bases. Germline loops: CDR1 SGHTA, CDR2 FQGNSA. V was pared by 4 bases and J by 2 bases, with 8 bases of the junction left unmatched. CDR3 length equals 15 residues. CDR3 amino acids: CASSSAGTAAYEQYF. CDR3 coding DNA: TGTGCCAGCAGCTCCGCCGGGACAGCGGCCTACGAGCAGTACTTC.

The chain uses TRBV30 and TRBJ2-7, with D perhaps being TRBD1 or TRBD2 (6 bases each). Germline CDR1 GTSNPN, CDR2 SVGIG (reference sequence). With 0 bases removed from V and 5 bases from J, the gap between germline ends came to 14 bases. The CDR3 loop spans 14 amino acids. The CDR3 reads CAWSVTGRLDEQYF. In DNA form, the CDR3 reads TGTGCCTGGAGTGTTACAGGGAGGTTGGACGAGCAGTACTTC.

The chain employs TRBV4-1 and TRBJ2-7; 7 positions agree with TRBD2. This CDR3 is 14 amino acids long. Germline CDR1 reads MGHRA; CDR2 reads YSYEKL. V lost 3 bases to trimming and J lost 0 bases; unmatched junction nucleotides: 2. CDR3 nucleotides: TGCGCCAGCAGCCAGGGGGGGAGCTCCTACGAGCAGTACTTC. It yields the protein CASSQGGSSYEQYF.

The chain joins TRBV7-3 to TRBJ2-7; 9 positions agree with TRBD1. V lost 2 bases, J lost 4 bases, and 0 bases stayed unmatched. The length of the CDR3 is 13 residues. CDR1 is SGHTA, CDR2 FQGTGA, per germline. CDR3 amino acids: CASSLGTGYEQYF. The CDR3, as DNA: TGTGCCAGCAGCTTAGGGACAGGGTACGAGCAGTACTTC.

The chain joins TRBV7-9 to TRBJ1-5, with unresolved D. V lost 4 bases and J lost 10, with 14 bases in between. Germline lookup yields CDR1 SEHNR and CDR2 FQNEAQ (reference sequence). The CDR3 covers 13 residues. The CDR3 coding sequence is TGTGCCAGCAGCTCCGGACGCGACGGCCCCCAGCATTTT. Translation gives CASSSGRDGPQHF.

CDR3 in DNA: TGCGCCAGCGCAACTGGGGATTTCGAGACCCAGTACTTC. As protein: CASATGDFETQYF. The rearrangement links TRBV5-1 to TRBJ2-5, with D hard to call. In germline, CDR1 is SGHRS, CDR2 YFSETQ. The germline V and J ends were trimmed by 7 bases and 5 bases, with 15 bases remaining between them. This CDR3 contains 13 residues. Full variable domain (rest looked up from reference TRBV5-1 and TRBJ2-5): KAGVTQTPRYLIKTRGQQVTLSCSPISGHRSVSWYQQTPGQGLQFLFEYFSETQRNKGNFPGRFSGRQFSNSRSEMNVSTLELGDSALYLCASATGDFETQYFGPGTRLLVL.

The rearrangement joins TRBV18 to TRBJ1-5; TRBD1 aligns across 8 bases. Germline CDR1 reads KGHSH; CDR2 reads LQKENI. The CDR3 is 17 residues long. Trimming took 2 bases from V and 2 from J; bases not matched to a gene: 8. CDR3 amino acids: CASSPGTGSGRNQPQHF. CDR3 DNA: TGTGCCAGCTCACCAGGGACAGGAAGCGGGCGCAATCAGCCCCAGCATTTT.

The CDR3 bases are TGCGCCAGCAGCACGGGAGGACAGGGGACACACGAGCAGTACTTC. Its protein is CASSTGGQGTHEQYF. This rearrangement joins TRBV5-1 to TRBJ2-7; TRBD1 matches 9 bases. This CDR3 is built from 15 residues. Germline CDR1 SGHRS, CDR2 YFSETQ. J lost 5 bases, V lost 4 bases, and 10 bases had no gene match.

The V and J genes are TRBV6-1 and TRBJ1-5; the match to TRBD1 covers 10 bases. Germline V gene data show CDR1 as MNHNS and CDR2 as SASEGT. After removal of 6 bases from V and 2 bases from J, the junction contained 4 bases not matched to a gene. The CDR3 sequence is 15 residues long. In DNA, the CDR3 is TGTGCCAGCAGCCTGACAGGGGGCGGCAATCAGCCCCAGCATTTT. Translating gives CASSLTGGGNQPQHF.